In its sample, the clone carrying this T cell receptor (beta chain) was seen a few times. Its target is not known. This may arise from a read error, as a much more abundant clone is one base away. These data are taken from a study of breast tumors, draining lymph nodes, adjacent tissues. The study, taken as a whole, reports: The data were judged consistent with most tumor T cells coming from lymph node and expanding in tumor.

One entry per CDR3 protein results from TCRdb running MiXCR on the multiplex PCR reads. This sample has 200,000 to 250,000 distinct CDR3 sequences, with about 34% found just once. Axillary draining lymph nodes of breast cancer patients supplied the node samples. This CDR3 is built from 14 residues. Germline-derived CDR1 and CDR2 are SGHVS and FNYEAQ. The receptor was isolated from a female donor with breast cancer. Some clones in this sample may be carry-over from other donors' samples. This chain connects TRBV7-6 to TRBJ2-1; TRBD1 or TRBD2 may be the D gene (5 bases each). Sequenced input: axillary lymph node tissue. CDR3 DNA: TGTGCCAGCAGCATAGGGGACGGGTACAATGGGCAGTTCTTC. Protein sequence: CASSIGDGYNGQFF. Filled out from reference TRBV7-6 and TRBJ2-1, the complete variable domain reads GAGVSQSPRYKVTKRGQDVALRCDPISGHVSLYWYRQALGQGPEFLTYFNYEAQQDKSGLPNDRFSAERPEGSISTLTIQRTEQRDSAMYRCASSIGDGYNGQFFGPGTRLTVL.